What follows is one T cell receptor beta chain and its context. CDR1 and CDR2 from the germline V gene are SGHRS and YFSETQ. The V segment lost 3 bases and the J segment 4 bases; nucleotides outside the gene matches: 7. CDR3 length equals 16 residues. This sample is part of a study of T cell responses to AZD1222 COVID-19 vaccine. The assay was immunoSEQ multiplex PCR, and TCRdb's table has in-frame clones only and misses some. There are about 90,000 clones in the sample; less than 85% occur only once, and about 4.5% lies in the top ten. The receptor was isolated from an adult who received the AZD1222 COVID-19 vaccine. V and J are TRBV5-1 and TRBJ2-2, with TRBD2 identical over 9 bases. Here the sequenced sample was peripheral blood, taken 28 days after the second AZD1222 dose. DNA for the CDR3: TGCGCCAGCAGCTCGGTAGCGGGGGCTTCCACCGGGGAGCTGTTTTTT. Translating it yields CASSSVAGASTGELFF.